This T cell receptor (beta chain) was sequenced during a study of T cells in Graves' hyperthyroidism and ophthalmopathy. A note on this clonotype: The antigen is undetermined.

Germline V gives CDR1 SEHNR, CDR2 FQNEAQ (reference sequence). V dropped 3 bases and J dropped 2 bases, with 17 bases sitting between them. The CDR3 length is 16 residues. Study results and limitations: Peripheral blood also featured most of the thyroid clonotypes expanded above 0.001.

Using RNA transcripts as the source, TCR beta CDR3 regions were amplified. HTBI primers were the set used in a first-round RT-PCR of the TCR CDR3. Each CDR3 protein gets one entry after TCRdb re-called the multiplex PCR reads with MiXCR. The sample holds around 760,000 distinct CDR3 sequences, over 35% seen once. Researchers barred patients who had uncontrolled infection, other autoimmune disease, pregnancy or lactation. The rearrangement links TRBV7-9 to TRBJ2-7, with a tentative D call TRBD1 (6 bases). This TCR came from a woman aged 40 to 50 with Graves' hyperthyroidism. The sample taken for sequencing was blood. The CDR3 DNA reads TGTGCCAGCAGCTTTATCGCACAGGGTGGGCCCTACGAGCAGTACTTC. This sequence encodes CASSFIAQGGPYEQYF.